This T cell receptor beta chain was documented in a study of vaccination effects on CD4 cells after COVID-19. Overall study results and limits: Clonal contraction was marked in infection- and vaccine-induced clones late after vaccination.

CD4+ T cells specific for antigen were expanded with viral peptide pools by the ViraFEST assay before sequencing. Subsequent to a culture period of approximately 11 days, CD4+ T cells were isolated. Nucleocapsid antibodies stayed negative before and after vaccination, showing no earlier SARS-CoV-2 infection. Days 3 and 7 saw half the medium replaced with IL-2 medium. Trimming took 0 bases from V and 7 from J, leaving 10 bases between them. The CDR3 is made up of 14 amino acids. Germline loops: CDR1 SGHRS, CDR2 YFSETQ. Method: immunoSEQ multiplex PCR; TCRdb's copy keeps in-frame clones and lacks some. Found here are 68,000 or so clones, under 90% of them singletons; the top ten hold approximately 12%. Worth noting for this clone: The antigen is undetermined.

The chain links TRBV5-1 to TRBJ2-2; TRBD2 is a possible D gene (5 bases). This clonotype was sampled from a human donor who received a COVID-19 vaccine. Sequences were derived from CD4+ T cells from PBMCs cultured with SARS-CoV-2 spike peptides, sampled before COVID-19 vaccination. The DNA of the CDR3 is TGCGCCAGCAGCTTGGATACCGAGGGCGGGGAGCTGTTTTTT. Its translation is CASSLDTEGGELFF. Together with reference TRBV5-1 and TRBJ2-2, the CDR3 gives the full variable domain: KAGVTQTPRYLIKTRGQQVTLSCSPISGHRSVSWYQQTPGQGLQFLFEYFSETQRNKGNFPGRFSGRQFSNSRSEMNVSTLELGDSALYLCASSLDTEGGELFFGEGSRLTVL.